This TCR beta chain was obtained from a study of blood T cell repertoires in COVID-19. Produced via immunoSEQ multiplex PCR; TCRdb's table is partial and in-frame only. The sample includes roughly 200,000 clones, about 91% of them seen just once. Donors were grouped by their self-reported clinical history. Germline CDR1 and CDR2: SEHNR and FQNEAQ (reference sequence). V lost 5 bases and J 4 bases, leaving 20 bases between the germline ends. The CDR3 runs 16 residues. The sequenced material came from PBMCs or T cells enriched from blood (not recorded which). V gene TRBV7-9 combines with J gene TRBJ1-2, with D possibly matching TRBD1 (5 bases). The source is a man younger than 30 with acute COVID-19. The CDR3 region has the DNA TGTGCCAGCAGCCCCTATCGGGGGGGTAGTTCCTATGGCTACACCTTC. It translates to CASSPYRGGSSYGYTF.